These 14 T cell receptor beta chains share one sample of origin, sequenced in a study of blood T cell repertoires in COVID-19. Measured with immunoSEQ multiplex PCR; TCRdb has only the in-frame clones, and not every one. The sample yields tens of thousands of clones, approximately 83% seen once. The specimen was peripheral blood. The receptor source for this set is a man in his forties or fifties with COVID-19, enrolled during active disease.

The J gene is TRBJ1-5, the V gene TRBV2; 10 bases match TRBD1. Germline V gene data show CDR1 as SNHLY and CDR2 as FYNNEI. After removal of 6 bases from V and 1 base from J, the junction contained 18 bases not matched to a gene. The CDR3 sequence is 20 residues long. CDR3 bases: TGTGCCAGCAGCGCCTTGGGGGACAGGGGATTTGGGACGAGCAATCAGCCCCAGCATTTT. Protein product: CASSALGDRGFGTSNQPQHF.

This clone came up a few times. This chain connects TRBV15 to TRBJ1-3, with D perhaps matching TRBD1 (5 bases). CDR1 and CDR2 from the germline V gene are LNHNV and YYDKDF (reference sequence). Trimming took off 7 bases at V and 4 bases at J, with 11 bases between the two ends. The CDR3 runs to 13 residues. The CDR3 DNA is TGTGCCACCATGCAGGGTTTCGGAAACACCATATATTTT. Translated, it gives CATMQGFGNTIYF.

The CDR3 region has the DNA TGCGCCAGCAGCGCCAGGGGGTTCTATGGCTACACCTTC. Its protein is CASSARGFYGYTF. The chain links TRBV5-1 to TRBJ1-2; 7 positions match TRBD1. Germline V gives CDR1 SGHRS, CDR2 YFSETQ. V lost 4 bases to trimming and J lost 4 bases; unmatched junction nucleotides: 4. The CDR3 spans 13 residues.

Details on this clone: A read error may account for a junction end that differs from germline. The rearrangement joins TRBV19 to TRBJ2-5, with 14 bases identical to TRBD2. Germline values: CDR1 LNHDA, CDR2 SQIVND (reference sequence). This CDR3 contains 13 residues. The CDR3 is CASSIGLAGGPHF. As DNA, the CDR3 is TGTGCCAGTAGTATAGGACTAGCGGGGGGGCCGCACTTC.

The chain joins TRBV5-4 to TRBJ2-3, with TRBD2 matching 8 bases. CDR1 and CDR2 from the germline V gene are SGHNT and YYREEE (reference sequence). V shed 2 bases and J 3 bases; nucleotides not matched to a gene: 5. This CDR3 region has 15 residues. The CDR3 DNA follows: TGTGCCAGCAGCTTCCGGGGGGGCGGGACAGATACGCAGTATTTT. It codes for CASSFRGGGTDTQYF.

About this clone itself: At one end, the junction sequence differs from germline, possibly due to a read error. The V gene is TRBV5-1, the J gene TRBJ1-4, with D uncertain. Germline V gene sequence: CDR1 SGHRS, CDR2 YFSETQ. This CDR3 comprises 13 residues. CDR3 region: CASSLETYEKLFF. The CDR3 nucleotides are TGCGCCAGCAGCTTGGAAACTTATGAAAAACTGTTTTTT.

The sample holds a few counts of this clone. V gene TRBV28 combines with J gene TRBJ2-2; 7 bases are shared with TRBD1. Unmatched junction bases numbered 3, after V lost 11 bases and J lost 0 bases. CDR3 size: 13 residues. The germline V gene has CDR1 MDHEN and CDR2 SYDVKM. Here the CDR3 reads CASGTANTGELFF. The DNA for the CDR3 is TGTGCCTCCGGGACAGCGAACACCGGGGAGCTGTTTTTT.

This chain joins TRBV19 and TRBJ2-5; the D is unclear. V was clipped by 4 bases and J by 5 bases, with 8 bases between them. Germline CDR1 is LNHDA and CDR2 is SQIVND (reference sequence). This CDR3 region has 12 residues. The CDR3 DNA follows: TGTGCCAGTAGTACCGCACGGGAGACCCAGTACTTC. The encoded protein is CASSTARETQYF.

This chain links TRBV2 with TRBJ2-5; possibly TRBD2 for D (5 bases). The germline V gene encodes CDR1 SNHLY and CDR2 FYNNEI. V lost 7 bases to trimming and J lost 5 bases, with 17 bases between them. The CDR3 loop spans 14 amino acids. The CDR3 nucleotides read TGTGCCAGCAAGTCTCCTAGCTTGCTCGAGACCCAGTACTTC. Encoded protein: CASKSPSLLETQYF. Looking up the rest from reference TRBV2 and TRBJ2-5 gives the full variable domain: EPEVTQTPSHQVTQMGQEVILRCVPISNHLYFYWYRQILGQKVEFLVSFYNNEISEKSEIFDDQFSVERPDGSNFTLKIRSTKLEDSAMYFCASKSPSLLETQYFGPGTRLLVL.

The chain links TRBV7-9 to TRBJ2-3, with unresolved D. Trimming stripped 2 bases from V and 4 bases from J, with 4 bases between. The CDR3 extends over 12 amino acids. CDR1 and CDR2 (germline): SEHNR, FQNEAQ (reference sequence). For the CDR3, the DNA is TGTGCCAGCAGCTTACTCGCAGATACGCAGTATTTT. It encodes CASSLLADTQYF.

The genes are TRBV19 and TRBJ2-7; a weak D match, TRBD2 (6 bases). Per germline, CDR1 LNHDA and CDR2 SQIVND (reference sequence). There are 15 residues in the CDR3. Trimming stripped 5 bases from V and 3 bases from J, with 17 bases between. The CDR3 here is CASSRSGGVDYEQYF. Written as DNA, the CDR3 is TGTGCCAGTAGTCGAAGCGGAGGGGTTGACTACGAGCAGTACTTC. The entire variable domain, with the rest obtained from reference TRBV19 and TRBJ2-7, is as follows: DGGITQSPKYLFRKEGQNVTLSCEQNLNHDAMYWYRQDPGQGLRLIYYSQIVNDFQKGDIAEGYSVSREKKESFPLTVTSAQKNPTAFYLCASSRSGGVDYEQYFGPGTRLTVT.

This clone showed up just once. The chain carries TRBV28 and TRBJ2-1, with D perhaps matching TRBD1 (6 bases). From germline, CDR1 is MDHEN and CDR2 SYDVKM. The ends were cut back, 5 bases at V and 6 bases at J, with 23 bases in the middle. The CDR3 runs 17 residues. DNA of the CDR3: TGTGCCAGCAGTAGCCCCTTAGGTTCACAGGGAAGCAATGAGCAGTTCTTC. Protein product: CASSSPLGSQGSNEQFF.

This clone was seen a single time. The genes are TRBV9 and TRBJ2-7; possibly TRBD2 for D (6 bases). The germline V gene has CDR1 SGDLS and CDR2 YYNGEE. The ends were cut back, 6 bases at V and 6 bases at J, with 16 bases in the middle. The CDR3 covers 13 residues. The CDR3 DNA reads TGTGCCAGCACCAAAAGTTTGGGGGGCGAGCAGTACTTC. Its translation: CASTKSLGGEQYF.

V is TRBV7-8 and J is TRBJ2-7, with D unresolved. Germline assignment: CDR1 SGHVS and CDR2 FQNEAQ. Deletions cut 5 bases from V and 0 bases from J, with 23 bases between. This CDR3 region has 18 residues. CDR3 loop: CASSPSRFAALNSYEQYF. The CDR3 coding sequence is TGTGCCAGCAGCCCCTCTCGTTTCGCGGCTTTAAACTCCTACGAGCAGTACTTC.